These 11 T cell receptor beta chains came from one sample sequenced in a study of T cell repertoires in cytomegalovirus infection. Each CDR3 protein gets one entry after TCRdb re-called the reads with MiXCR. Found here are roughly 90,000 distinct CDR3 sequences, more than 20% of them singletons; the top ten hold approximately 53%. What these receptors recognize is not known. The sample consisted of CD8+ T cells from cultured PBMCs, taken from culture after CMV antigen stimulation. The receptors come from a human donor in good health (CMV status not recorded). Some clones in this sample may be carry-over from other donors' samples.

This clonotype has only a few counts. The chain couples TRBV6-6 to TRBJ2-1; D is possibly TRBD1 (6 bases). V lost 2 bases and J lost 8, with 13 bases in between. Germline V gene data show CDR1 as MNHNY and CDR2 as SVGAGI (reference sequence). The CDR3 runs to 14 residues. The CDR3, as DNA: TGTGCCAGCAGTTACGGCAGGGGTCTCGATGAGCAGTTCTTC. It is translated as CASSYGRGLDEQFF.

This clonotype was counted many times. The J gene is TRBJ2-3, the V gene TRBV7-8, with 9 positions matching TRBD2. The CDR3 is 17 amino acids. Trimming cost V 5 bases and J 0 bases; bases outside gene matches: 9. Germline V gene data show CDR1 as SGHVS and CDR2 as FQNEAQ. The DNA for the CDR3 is TGTGCCAGCAGCGCCTCGCGACTAGCGGATAGCACAGATACGCAGTATTTT. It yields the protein CASSASRLADSTDTQYF. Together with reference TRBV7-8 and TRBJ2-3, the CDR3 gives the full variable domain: GAGVSQSPRYKVAKRGQDVALRCDPISGHVSLFWYQQALGQGPEFLTYFQNEAQLDKSGLPSDRFFAERPEGSVSTLKIQRTQQEDSAVYLCASSASRLADSTDTQYFGPGTRLTVL.

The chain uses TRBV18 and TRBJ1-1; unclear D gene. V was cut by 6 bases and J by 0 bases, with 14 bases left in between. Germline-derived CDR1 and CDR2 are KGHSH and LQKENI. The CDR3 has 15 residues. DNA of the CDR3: TGTGCCAGCTCGCCGGACGCACCTCTGAACACTGAAGCTTTCTTT. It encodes CASSPDAPLNTEAFF.

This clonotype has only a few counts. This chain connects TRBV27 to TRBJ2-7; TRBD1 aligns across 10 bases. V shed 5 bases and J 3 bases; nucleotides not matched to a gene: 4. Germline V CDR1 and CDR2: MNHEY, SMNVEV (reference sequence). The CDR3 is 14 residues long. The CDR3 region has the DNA TGTGCCAGCAGTGGGACAGGGGCTCACTACGAGCAGTACTTC. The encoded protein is CASSGTGAHYEQYF.

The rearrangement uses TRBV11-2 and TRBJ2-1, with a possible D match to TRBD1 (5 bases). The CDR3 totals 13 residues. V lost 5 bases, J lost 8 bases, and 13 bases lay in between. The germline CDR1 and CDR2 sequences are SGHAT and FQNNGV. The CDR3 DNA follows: TGTGCCAGCAGCCCGGTTGTAGGGGATGAGCAGTTCTTC. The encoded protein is CASSPVVGDEQFF.

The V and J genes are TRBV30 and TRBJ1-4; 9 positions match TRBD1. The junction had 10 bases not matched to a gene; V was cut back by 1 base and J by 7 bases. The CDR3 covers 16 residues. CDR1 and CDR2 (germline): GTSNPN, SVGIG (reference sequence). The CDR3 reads CAWSDLTGGIAEKLFF. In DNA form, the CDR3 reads TGTGCCTGGAGTGACCTGACAGGGGGGATAGCTGAAAAACTGTTTTTT.

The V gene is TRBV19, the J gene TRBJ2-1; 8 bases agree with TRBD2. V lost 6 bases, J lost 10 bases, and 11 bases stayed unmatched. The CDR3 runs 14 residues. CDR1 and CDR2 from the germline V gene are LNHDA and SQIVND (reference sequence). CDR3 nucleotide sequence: TGTGCCAGTAGGCTCTTCTCGGGGGGGGGGGAGCAGTTCTTC. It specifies CASRLFSGGGEQFF.

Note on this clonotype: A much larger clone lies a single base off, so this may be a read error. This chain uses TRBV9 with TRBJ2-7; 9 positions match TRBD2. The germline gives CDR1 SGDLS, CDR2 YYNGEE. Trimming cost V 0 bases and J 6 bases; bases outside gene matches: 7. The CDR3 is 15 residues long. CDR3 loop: CASSVGGSGSSEQYF. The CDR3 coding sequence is TGTGCCAGCAGCGTAGGGGGTAGCGGGAGCTCCGAGCAGTACTTC. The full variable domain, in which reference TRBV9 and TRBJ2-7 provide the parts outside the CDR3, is DSGVTQTPKHLITATGQRVTLRCSPRSGDLSVYWYQQSLDQGLQFLIQYYNGEERAKGNILERFSAQQFPDLHSELNLSSLELGDSALYFCASSVGGSGSSEQYFGPGTRLTVT.

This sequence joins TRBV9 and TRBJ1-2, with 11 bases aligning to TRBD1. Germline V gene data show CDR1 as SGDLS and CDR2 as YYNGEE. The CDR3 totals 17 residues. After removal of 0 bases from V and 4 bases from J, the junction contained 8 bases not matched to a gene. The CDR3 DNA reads TGTGCCAGCAGCGTAGATGGTCGGGACAGGGGGATCTATGGCTACACCTTC. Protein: CASSVDGRDRGIYGYTF.

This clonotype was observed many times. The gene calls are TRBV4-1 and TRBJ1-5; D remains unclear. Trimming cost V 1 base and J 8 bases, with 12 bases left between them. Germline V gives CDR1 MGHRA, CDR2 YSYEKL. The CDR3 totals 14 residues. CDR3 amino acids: CASSQGGWAKPQHF. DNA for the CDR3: TGCGCCAGCAGCCAAGGTGGTTGGGCTAAGCCCCAGCATTTT.

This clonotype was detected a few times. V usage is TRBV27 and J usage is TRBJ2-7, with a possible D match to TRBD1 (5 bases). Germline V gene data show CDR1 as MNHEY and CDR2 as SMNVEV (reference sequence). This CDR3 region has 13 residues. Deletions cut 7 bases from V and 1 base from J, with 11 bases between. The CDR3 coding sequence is TGTGCCAGCATCGACGGACATTCCTACGAGCAGTACTTC. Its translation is CASIDGHSYEQYF.